This T cell receptor beta chain was sequenced for a study of T-cell memory formation after mild COVID-19. TCR alpha and TCR beta cDNA libraries carrying sample barcodes and UMIs were produced by 5'RACE using constant-segment primers. Each CDR3 protein is one row after TCRdb ran MiXCR on the 5' RACE reads. Here the sample spans almost 250,000 distinct CDR3 sequences, roughly 15% being singletons. The V and J ends lost 2 bases and 7 bases respectively, with 14 bases between them. The CDR3 has 14 residues. Whole-study results and caveats: Clones that contracted clustered mainly in CM and EM if CD4+ and in EMRA if CD8+.

This clonotype was observed a handful of times. Its specificity is not known. The chain recombines TRBV12-3 or TRBV12-4 with TRBJ2-5, with D perhaps TRBD2 (7 bases). Source material: PBMCs or a T cell subset sorted from them (not recorded which). This receptor was obtained from an adult woman who had mild COVID-19 (a few samples of this study predate the infection). Cell type and time point are not known. The CDR3: CASSLTVGGATQYF. CDR3 nucleotides: TGTGCCAGCAGTTTAACGGTTGGGGGGGCGACCCAGTACTTC.